A selection of T cell receptor beta chains follows, all from one sample in a study of cytomegalovirus exposure and HLA in healthy donors. Profiling relied on immunoSEQ multiplex PCR, and the TCRdb table lists in-frame clones only, not all of them. In all, the sample yields tens of thousands of clones. Sequenced material: PBMCs. Every receptor here comes from a woman in her twenties or thirties in good health and CMV-seropositive. Each CDR3 is given with its conserved first and last residue. Fields, in order: V gene, D gene, J gene, CDR3 DNA, CDR3 protein. A D gene is named only where the DNA matches it firmly.

>TRBV18|TRBD1|TRBJ2-7
TGTGCCAGCTCAAGAGGGACAGGGACCTACGAGCAGTACTTC
CASSRGTGTYEQYF
>TRBV19|TRBD2|TRBJ2-1
TGTGCCAGTAGTCAACTAGCGGGAGAGGTCGACGAGCAGTTCTTC
CASSQLAGEVDEQFF
>TRBV2|TRBD2|TRBJ2-3
TGTGCCAGCAGTAAAAGTAGCGGGCGCACAGATACGCAGTATTTT
CASSKSSGRTDTQYF
>TRBV19|TRBD2|TRBJ2-7
TGTGCCAGTAGTATAGGACGGGGGGACGCCTACGAGCAGTACTTC
CASSIGRGDAYEQYF
>TRBV29-1|.|TRBJ2-5
TGCAGCGTTGAAGGCGGCCAGCAAGAGACCCAGTACTTC
CSVEGGQQETQYF
>TRBV7-3|TRBD1|TRBJ2-2
TGTGCCAGCAGCTTAACCCGGGACAGACTACCCACCGGGGAGCTGTTTTTT
CASSLTRDRLPTGELFF
>TRBV30|.|TRBJ1-3
TGTGCCTGGAGTCAGAACACCATATATTTT
CAWSQNTIYF
>TRBV18|.|TRBJ2-5
TGTGCCAGCTCACCACAAGGGGTTGAGACCCAGTACTTC
CASSPQGVETQYF
>TRBV10-3|.|TRBJ2-7
TGTGCCATCAGTGAGACAGGCGACTCCTACGAGCAGTACTTC
CAISETGDSYEQYF
>TRBV2|TRBD2|TRBJ2-7
TGTGCTTCCCGCGGGAGCCCGTCTTACGAGCAGTACTTC
CASRGSPSYEQYF
>TRBV18|TRBD1|TRBJ2-7
TGTGCCAGCTCACCAGCGACAGGGGTGGACCACGAGCAGTACTTC
CASSPATGVDHEQYF
>TRBV29-1|TRBD1|TRBJ2-3
TGCAGCGTTGGTGCGGTGCGGACAGGGTACGCAGATACGCAGTATTTT
CSVGAVRTGYADTQYF
>TRBV28|TRBD1|TRBJ1-2
TGTGCCAGCGCTCTAGGGACAGGGAGAGGCGGCTACACCTTC
CASALGTGRGGYTF
>TRBV18|TRBD1|TRBJ2-7
TGTGCCAGCTCACCCAGGGACAGACCCTACGAGCAGTACTTC
CASSPRDRPYEQYF
>TRBV6-5|.|TRBJ1-5
TGTGCCAGCAGTTACTCGGAGGGTATTGGCAATCAGCCCCAGCATTTT
CASSYSEGIGNQPQHF
>TRBV25-1|TRBD1|TRBJ1-2
TGTGCCAGCAGGGACTCCGGGACAGAAAACTATGGCTACACCTTC
CASRDSGTENYGYTF
>TRBV7-2|TRBD2|TRBJ2-7
TGTGCCAGCAGCGTCGGACTAGACGACTACGAGCAGTACTTC
CASSVGLDDYEQYF
>TRBV30|TRBD1|TRBJ1-6
TGTGCCGAGGGACAGGGCGACTCCTATAATTCACCCCTCCACTTT
CAEGQGDSYNSPLHF
>TRBV25-1|TRBD1|TRBJ2-7
TGTGCCAGCAGTGACCCCGTGGACAGGGACTACGAGCAGTACTTC
CASSDPVDRDYEQYF
>TRBV29-1|TRBD2|TRBJ2-7
TGCAGCGCCTCGGGAGGGAGCGCCTACGAGCAGTACTTC
CSASGGSAYEQYF
>TRBV6-4|TRBD2|TRBJ2-1
TGTGCCAGCAGTGACACTAGCGGGGGGGCCAATGAGCAGTTCTTC
CASSDTSGGANEQFF
>TRBV6-6|TRBD1|TRBJ2-1
TGTGCCAGCAGTCCCGGGACAGGGTCAAATGAGCAGTTCTTC
CASSPGTGSNEQFF
>TRBV2|.|TRBJ1-1
TGTGCCAACAGGGCCACAGCCTACACTGAAGCTTTCTTT
CANRATAYTEAFF
>TRBV19|TRBD2|TRBJ2-3
TGTGCCAGTAGTCGGACGCTAGCGGGAGGTGTTAAAGTGACAGATACGCAGTATTTT
CASSRTLAGGVKVTDTQYF
>TRBV9|TRBD2|TRBJ2-1
TGTGCCAGCAGCATAGGGACTAGCTCCTACAATGAGCAGTTCTTC
CASSIGTSSYNEQFF
>TRBV6-1|.|TRBJ1-2
TGTGCCAGCAGTGAAGCTCGGGAATCCTATGGCTACACCTTC
CASSEARESYGYTF
>TRBV6-4|TRBD2|TRBJ2-7
TGTGCCAGCAGTGACCGAGCGGGGGGAAGCTTCGAGGAGCAGTACTTC
CASSDRAGGSFEEQYF
>TRBV9|TRBD1|TRBJ1-1
TGTGCCAGCAGCTCGGCGGGACAGATGAACACTGAAGCTTTCTTT
CASSSAGQMNTEAFF
>TRBV25-1|.|TRBJ1-5
TGTGCCAGTCTAATTACCGACGGGAATCAGCCCCAGCATTTT
CASLITDGNQPQHF
>TRBV30|.|TRBJ1-5
TGTGCCTGGAGTGTTGGGGAGGAACAGCCCCAGCATTTT
CAWSVGEEQPQHF
>TRBV6-1|.|TRBJ2-7
TGTGCCAGCAGTGAAGTGGGGGGCTACGAGCAGTACTTC
CASSEVGGYEQYF
>TRBV19|.|TRBJ1-4
TGTGCCAGTACCGACACAGGTGCCCCCAATGAAAAACTGTTTTTT
CASTDTGAPNEKLFF
>TRBV30|TRBD2|TRBJ2-3
TGTGCCTCCCCTCGGACTAGCGGAGATACGCAGTATTTT
CASPRTSGDTQYF
>TRBV6-5|TRBD1|TRBJ2-7
TGTGCCAGCAGTAAGGACAGGGGCTCCTACGAGCAGTACTTC
CASSKDRGSYEQYF
>TRBV5-1|.|TRBJ2-3
TGCGCCAGCAGCTTGGCGATAGCACCAGATACGCAGTATTTT
CASSLAIAPDTQYF
>TRBV6-5|TRBD2|TRBJ2-5
TGTGCCAGCAGTTACGAACTAGCGGGGGGGCCGGAGACCCAGTACTTC
CASSYELAGGPETQYF
>TRBV5-1|TRBD1|TRBJ1-1
TGCGCCAGCAGCGAGGGGGACAGAGATCACGACTTT
CASSEGDRDHDF
>TRBV5-4|.|TRBJ1-2
TGTGCCAGCAGCTTGGTAGAAGGAGCTAACTATGGCTACACCTTC
CASSLVEGANYGYTF
>TRBV5-4|TRBD1|TRBJ1-2
TGTGCCAGCAGCTTTCCGACCGGGACAGGGGAATATGGCTACACCTTC
CASSFPTGTGEYGYTF
>TRBV21-1|.|TRBJ1-5
TGTGCCAGCAGCAAAACGACAGGGGGGAATCAGCCCCAGCATTTT
CASSKTTGGNQPQHF
>TRBV9|.|TRBJ2-1
TGTGCCAGCGACCCCTCCGGGCTAGCCCATGAGCAGTTCTTC
CASDPSGLAHEQFF
>TRBV30|.|TRBJ1-6
TGTGCCTGGAAACTCCCAGACGGGGTAGCCGATTCACCCCTCCACTTT
CAWKLPDGVADSPLHF
>TRBV6-6|TRBD1|TRBJ2-7
TGTGCCGCCCGGGACAGGGGTTTTAACGAGCAGTACTTC
CAARDRGFNEQYF
>TRBV9|.|TRBJ2-1
TGTGCCAGCAGCGTAGCTTCTTTCGGCGGGGGCTATGAGCAGTTCTTC
CASSVASFGGGYEQFF
>TRBV28|.|TRBJ2-7
TGTGCCAGCAGTTTTAATAGCGACCGCTACGAGCAGTACTTC
CASSFNSDRYEQYF
>TRBV6-1|.|TRBJ2-7
TGTGCCAGCATTCTGGGACAAGGCTCCTACGAGCAGTACTTC
CASILGQGSYEQYF
>TRBV29-1|.|TRBJ1-1
TGCAGCGTCCCCCGGGAGACTGAAGCTTTCTTT
CSVPRETEAFF
>TRBV5-1|TRBD1|TRBJ2-7
TGCGCCAGCAGAGGATCGTTGACAGGGCGCGCCTACGAGCAGTACTTC
CASRGSLTGRAYEQYF
>TRBV6-1|TRBD1|TRBJ1-2
TGTGCCAGCAGTAAGAGCGGGACAGGTTGGGGTGGCTACACCTTC
CASSKSGTGWGGYTF
>TRBV18|TRBD1|TRBJ2-7
TGTGCCAGCTCCTACGGGACAGGGGTTGAGCAGTACTTC
CASSYGTGVEQYF
>TRBV13|.|TRBJ1-2
TGTGCCAGCAGCCCCGGGAGGGTAGCTAACTATGGCTACACCTTC
CASSPGRVANYGYTF
>TRBV5-6|.|TRBJ1-1
TGTGCCAGCAGCTTGGTGGACAGAATGAACACTGAAGCTTTCTTT
CASSLVDRMNTEAFF
>TRBV5-1|.|TRBJ2-7
TGCGCCAGCAGCTACAAACAGGGAAAGGGGGAGCAGTACTTC
CASSYKQGKGEQYF
>TRBV9|.|TRBJ2-2
TGTGCCAGCAGCACAGACACAGGGGAGCTGTTTTTT
CASSTDTGELFF
>TRBV2|.|TRBJ1-1
TGTGCCAGCAGTGAAGATCTTAGCACTGAAGCTTTCTTT
CASSEDLSTEAFF
>TRBV29-1|.|TRBJ1-2
TGCAGCGTTGTGACACCGAGGGACTATGGCTACACCTTC
CSVVTPRDYGYTF
>TRBV30|.|TRBJ2-3
TGTGCCTGGAGCAACGGGGGGCCTAGCACAGATACGCAGTATTTT
CAWSNGGPSTDTQYF
>TRBV4-1|.|TRBJ1-6
TGCGCCAGCATGGGGGCCTCGGAGCTTAATTCACCCCTCCACTTT
CASMGASELNSPLHF